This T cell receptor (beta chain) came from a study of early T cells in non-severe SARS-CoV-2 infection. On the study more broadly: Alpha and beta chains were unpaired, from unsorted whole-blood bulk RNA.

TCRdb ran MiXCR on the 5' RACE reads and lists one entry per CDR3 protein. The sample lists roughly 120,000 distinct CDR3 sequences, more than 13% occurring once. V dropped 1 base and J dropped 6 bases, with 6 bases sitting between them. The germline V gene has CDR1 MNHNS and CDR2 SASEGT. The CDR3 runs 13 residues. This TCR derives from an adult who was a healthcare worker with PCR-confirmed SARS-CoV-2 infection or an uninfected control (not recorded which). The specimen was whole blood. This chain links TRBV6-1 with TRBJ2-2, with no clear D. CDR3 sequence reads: CASSEGNSGELFF. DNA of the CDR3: TGTGCCAGCAGTGAAGGCAATTCCGGGGAGCTGTTTTTT.